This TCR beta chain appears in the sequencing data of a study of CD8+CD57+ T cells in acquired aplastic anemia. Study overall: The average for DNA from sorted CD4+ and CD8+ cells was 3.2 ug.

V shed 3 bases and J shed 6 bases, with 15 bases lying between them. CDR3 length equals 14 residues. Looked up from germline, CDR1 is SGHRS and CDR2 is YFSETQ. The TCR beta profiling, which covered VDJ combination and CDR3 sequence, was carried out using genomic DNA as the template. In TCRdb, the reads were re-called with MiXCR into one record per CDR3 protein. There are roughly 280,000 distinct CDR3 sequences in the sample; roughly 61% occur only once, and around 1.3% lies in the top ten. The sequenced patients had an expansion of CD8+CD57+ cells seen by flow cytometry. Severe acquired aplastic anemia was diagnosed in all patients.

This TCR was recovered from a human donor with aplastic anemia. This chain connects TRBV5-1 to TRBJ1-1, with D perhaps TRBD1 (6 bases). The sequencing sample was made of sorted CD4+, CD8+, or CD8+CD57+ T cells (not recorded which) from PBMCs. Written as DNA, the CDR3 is TGCGCCAGCAGCTCCGGTTCAGGGGTGGCTGAAGCTTTCTTT. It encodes CASSSGSGVAEAFF.